The 5 T cell receptor beta chains below come from one sample, sequenced in a study of spatial heterogeneity in lung cancer. TCRdb ran MiXCR on the 5' RACE reads and lists one entry per CDR3 protein. The data hold about 120,000 distinct CDR3 sequences, with 9% to 15% observed a single time. Time point meaning: blood at routine non-recurrence follow-up after resection. Unsorted whole RNA of tumor, nontumor lung or frozen PBMC was sequenced. Specimen: PBMCs, collected at follow-up. These receptors all come from a male donor with early-stage non-small cell lung cancer.

This clonotype was seen just once. The chain combines TRBV20-1 with TRBJ1-1; 7 positions agree with TRBD1. Trimming removed 0 bases from V and 1 base from J; junction bases left unmatched: 2. The germline CDR1 and CDR2 sequences are DFQATT and SNEGSKA (reference sequence). The CDR3 loop spans 14 amino acids. CDR3 DNA: TGCAGTGCTAGAGACCGACAGGGGAACACTGAAGCTTTCTTT. Translation: CSARDRQGNTEAFF.

The V gene is TRBV19, the J gene TRBJ1-4, with TRBD1 matching over 9 bases. This CDR3 region has 15 residues. V dropped 5 bases and J dropped 5; count of bases not matched to a gene: 6. Germline V gene lookup returns CDR1 LNHDA and CDR2 SQIVND (reference sequence). This chain's CDR3 is CASSQGGTGNEKLFF. The CDR3 region has the DNA TGTGCCAGTAGTCAAGGTGGGACAGGGAATGAAAAACTGTTTTTT.

The chain links TRBV3-1 to TRBJ1-1; 7 nucleotides match TRBD1. J was trimmed by 1 base and V by 1 base; bases with no gene match: 3. CDR3 size: 15 residues. The germline gives CDR1 LGHDT, CDR2 YNNKEL (reference sequence). In DNA, the CDR3 is TGTGCCAGCAGCCAAGTTGGGGACAGGAACACTGAAGCTTTCTTT. It encodes CASSQVGDRNTEAFF.

This clonotype was seen repeatedly, ten times or more. In DNA form, the CDR3 reads TGTGCCAGCAGCTTACTCGGAAGCGGGGGTGAGACCCAGTACTTC. Residues: CASSLLGSGGETQYF. J is TRBJ2-5 and V is TRBV7-9; 8 bases are shared with TRBD2. The CDR3 totals 15 residues. V shed 2 bases, J shed 5 bases, and the junction held 7 bases outside the gene matches. Germline lookup yields CDR1 SEHNR and CDR2 FQNEAQ (reference sequence).

This clonotype was detected only a few times. The chain uses TRBV4-1 and TRBJ1-1; D is uncertain. V dropped 2 bases and J dropped 7 bases, with 20 bases sitting between them. The germline gives CDR1 MGHRA, CDR2 YSYEKL. CDR3 length: 16 residues. The CDR3 nucleotides are TGCGCCAGCAGCCAAAGAGAGAGGACGGGAAGTTTTGAAGCTTTCTTT. Protein: CASSQRERTGSFEAFF.